The 9 T cell receptor beta chains reported below all come from one sample, sequenced in a study of identical twins. TCRdb recomputed calls from the 5' RACE reads with MiXCR, one row per CDR3 protein. Here the sample spans more than 600,000 distinct CDR3 sequences, 15% to 20% being singletons. Separately, the same data were catalogued under a study of T cells expressing NK-cell markers.

Sequenced material: PBMCs. These receptors all stem from a woman under 30 in good health.

The chain couples TRBV20-1 to TRBJ2-7; the match to TRBD1 covers 9 bases. In germline, CDR1 is DFQATT, CDR2 SNEGSKA (reference sequence). The CDR3 has 17 amino acids. Trimming took 1 base from V and 4 from J; bases not matched to a gene: 14. The CDR3 here is CSARVPGRGQGVYEQYF. The DNA of the CDR3 is TGCAGTGCTAGAGTTCCCGGGCGGGGACAGGGAGTATACGAGCAGTACTTC.

The V call is TRBV11-1, the J call TRBJ2-7; D gene uncertain. The V gene's germline CDR1 is SGHAT and CDR2 FQDESV (reference sequence). Trimming stripped 2 bases from V and 4 bases from J, with 15 bases between. The CDR3 spans 15 residues. CDR3 DNA sequence: TGTGCCAGCAGCTTATCCCTCAACCCGACTTACGAGCAGTACTTC. Translation: CASSLSLNPTYEQYF.

The chain is built from TRBV12-3 or TRBV12-4 and TRBJ2-1; no clear D gene. Trimming cost V 7 bases and J 0 bases, with 7 bases left between them. The CDR3 is made up of 13 amino acids. The DNA of the CDR3 is TGTGCCAGCACTAGGACCTCCTACAATGAGCAGTTCTTC. It is translated as CASTRTSYNEQFF.

V is TRBV20-1 and J is TRBJ2-1, with 10 nucleotides matching TRBD1. Germline loops: CDR1 DFQATT, CDR2 SNEGSKA (reference sequence). This CDR3 region has 14 residues. Trimming cost V 4 bases and J 8 bases; bases outside gene matches: 8. CDR3 DNA sequence: TGCAGTGCTATTGACAGGGGGCGAGTCGATGAGCAGTTCTTC. It yields the protein CSAIDRGRVDEQFF.

This clonotype was observed a few times. The chain has TRBV12-3 or TRBV12-4 and TRBJ2-3; 12 bases agree with TRBD2. V lost 7 bases and J lost 3; bases outside the gene matches: 8. This CDR3 region has 16 residues. CDR3: CASKPRLAGATDTQYF. CDR3 DNA: TGTGCCAGCAAACCAAGACTAGCGGGAGCAACAGATACGCAGTATTTT.

This chain links TRBV9 with TRBJ2-7, with a weak D call TRBD1 (6 bases). Germline CDR1 SGDLS, CDR2 YYNGEE. The germline V and J ends were trimmed by 2 bases and 3 bases, with 15 bases remaining between them. The CDR3 loop spans 15 amino acids. CDR3 in DNA: TGTGCCAGCAGCGTTAGCCCTACAGGGAACTACGAGCAGTACTTC. Its translation is CASSVSPTGNYEQYF.

The gene calls are TRBV7-9 and TRBJ1-3, with D possibly TRBD1 on 6 matching bases. In germline, CDR1 is SEHNR, CDR2 FQNEAQ (reference sequence). V was shortened by 5 bases and J by 8 bases, with 22 bases between the two germline ends. The CDR3 has 16 residues. The CDR3 sequence is CASSDPPNSAGDTIYF. Here the CDR3 DNA reads TGTGCCAGCAGCGACCCTCCAAACTCCGCAGGGGACACCATATATTTT.

In its sample, this clonotype was seen a few times. V is TRBV5-1 and J is TRBJ2-7; a possible D gene is TRBD1 (6 bases). V gave up 7 bases and J gave up 4 bases, with 15 bases separating them. CDR1 SGHRS and CDR2 YFSETQ come from the germline V gene. The CDR3 contains 13 residues. The CDR3 is CASQGTRTYEQYF. The CDR3 DNA sequence: TGCGCCAGCCAGGGGACAAGGACTTACGAGCAGTACTTC.

The V gene is TRBV5-6, the J gene TRBJ2-5; 8 bases fit TRBD2. The CDR3 covers 14 residues. The V gene end was trimmed by 4 bases and the J gene end by 5 bases; junction bases not matched to a gene: 7. Looked up from germline, CDR1 is SGHDT and CDR2 is YYEEEE. The CDR3 DNA sequence: TGTGCCAGCAGCCCGACGACTAGCGCTGAGACCCAGTACTTC. It is translated as CASSPTTSAETQYF.